This entry lists 32 T cell receptor beta chains sequenced from one sample in a study of blood T cell repertoires in COVID-19. Only in-frame clones appear in the TCRdb table, and some are missing; sequencing was by immunoSEQ multiplex PCR. Counted here are some 160,000 clones, approximately 88% occurring once; the ten biggest clones make up approximately 3%. The sequencing input was peripheral blood. These receptors all come from a man aged 55 to 70 with acute or convalescent COVID-19.

The chain links TRBV14 to TRBJ2-3; tentatively, D is TRBD2 (7 bases). The CDR3 is 15 residues long. Germline CDR1 SGHDN, CDR2 FVKESK. Trimming took off 2 bases at V and 5 bases at J, with 14 bases between the two ends. CDR3 in DNA: TGTGCCAGCAGCCAACTCGGACTAGGGGGAGATACGCAGTATTTT. Translating it yields CASSQLGLGGDTQYF.

This chain uses TRBV7-9 with TRBJ1-5, with TRBD1 matching 7 bases. The CDR3 is made up of 14 amino acids. From germline, CDR1 is SEHNR and CDR2 FQNEAQ (reference sequence). The V and J ends lost 2 bases and 3 bases, in that order; junction bases with no gene match: 1. Here the CDR3 DNA reads TGTGCCAGCAGCTTACAGGGGGACAATCAGCCCCAGCATTTT. Its translation: CASSLQGDNQPQHF.

The chain joins TRBV4-1 to TRBJ1-6; D gene uncertain. The V gene lost 5 bases and the J gene lost 7 bases, with 15 bases spanning the gap. Germline loops: CDR1 MGHRA, CDR2 YSYEKL. This CDR3 contains 15 residues. In DNA form, the CDR3 reads TGCGCCAGCAGCGATGCCCTGACACCAAATTCACCCCTCCACTTT. This gives the protein CASSDALTPNSPLHF.

This clone was detected only a few times. This chain connects TRBV5-4 to TRBJ2-7; 9 bases are a match to TRBD2. The V segment lost 5 bases and the J segment 3 bases; nucleotides outside the gene matches: 9. The CDR3 is 15 residues long. Germline V gene sequence: CDR1 SGHNT, CDR2 YYREEE (reference sequence). The CDR3 sequence: CASSFSGGRNYEQYF. The DNA of the CDR3 is TGTGCCAGCAGTTTTAGCGGGGGTAGGAACTACGAGCAGTACTTC.

The chain links TRBV5-1 to TRBJ2-1, with 12 bases lining up with TRBD2. The CDR3 spans 16 residues. Trimming took 4 bases from V and 4 from J; bases not matched to a gene: 6. Looked up from germline, CDR1 is SGHRS and CDR2 is YFSETQ. CDR3 nucleotides: TGCGCCAGCAGCGCGCAACTAGCGGGGGGTTACAATGAGCAGTTCTTC. Translated, it gives CASSAQLAGGYNEQFF.

For the CDR3, the DNA is TGTGCCAGCAGCTTAGAGACATTCCATGAGCAGTTCTTC. Translated, it gives CASSLETFHEQFF. The chain uses TRBV11-3 and TRBJ2-1; D gene ambiguous. Looked up from germline, CDR1 is SGHNT and CDR2 is YENEEA. This CDR3 has 13 residues. The germline V and J ends were trimmed by 0 bases and 8 bases, with 8 bases remaining between them.

J is TRBJ1-2 and V is TRBV5-5; D is unclear. Germline V gives CDR1 SGHKS, CDR2 YYEKEE (reference sequence). Between the trimmed V and J ends, which lost 0 bases and 3 bases, there was a span of 6 bases. The CDR3 is 13 residues long. The CDR3, as DNA: TGTGCCAGCAGCTTGGGCGGTTACTATGGCTACACCTTC. It codes for CASSLGGYYGYTF.

V is TRBV27 and J is TRBJ1-5; 7 bases agree with TRBD1. Trimming removed 5 bases from V and 9 bases from J; junction bases left unmatched: 7. The CDR3 is 13 amino acids. The germline gives CDR1 MNHEY, CDR2 SMNVEV (reference sequence). The CDR3 sequence is CASSRQGSLPQHF. The DNA for the CDR3 is TGTGCCAGCAGTCGACAGGGAAGTTTGCCCCAGCATTTT.

The chain uses TRBV2 and TRBJ1-5; 7 bases match TRBD1. The CDR3 loop spans 14 amino acids. With 7 bases clipped from V and 1 base from J, the junction kept 4 bases outside the gene matches. Germline loops: CDR1 SNHLY, CDR2 FYNNEI. The CDR3 nucleotides read TGTGCCAGCACCGGACAGGCGAGCAATCAGCCCCAGCATTTT. It translates to CASTGQASNQPQHF.

The V gene is TRBV7-8, the J gene TRBJ1-4; D not resolved. Trimming left V 0 bases short and J 8 bases short, with 10 bases between. The germline gives CDR1 SGHVS, CDR2 FQNEAQ. CDR3 length: 14 residues. CDR3 amino acids: CASSLAAGSEKLFF. In DNA, the CDR3 is TGTGCCAGCAGCTTAGCGGCAGGTTCCGAAAAACTGTTTTTT.

CDR3 protein: CASSRKQGSYGYTF. In DNA form, the CDR3 reads TGTGCCAGCAGCCGAAAACAGGGGAGCTATGGCTACACCTTC. The chain joins TRBV5-6 to TRBJ1-2; 7 nucleotides align to TRBD1. The germline CDR1 and CDR2 sequences are SGHDT and YYEEEE. Unmatched junction bases numbered 7, after V lost 4 bases and J lost 4 bases. The CDR3 runs 14 residues. The whole variable domain, filled in from reference TRBV5-6 and TRBJ1-2, reads DAGVTQSPTHLIKTRGQQVTLRCSPKSGHDTVSWYQQALGQGPQFIFQYYEEEERQRGNFPDRFSGHQFPNYSSELNVNALLLGDSALYLCASSRKQGSYGYTFGSGTRLTVV.

This chain links TRBV6-5 with TRBJ2-2; D gene unclear. The V end lost 7 bases, the J end lost 2 bases, and 11 bases lay between the germline ends. The CDR3 is made up of 14 amino acids. Germline V gene sequence: CDR1 MNHEY, CDR2 SVGAGI. CDR3 sequence (DNA): TGTGCCAGCATTCTTACGGGTAACACCGGGGAGCTGTTTTTT. Protein: CASILTGNTGELFF.

The CDR3 bases are TGTGCCAGCAGCCCGGACAGGGGAGAACGGGAAAAACTGTTTTTT. This gives the protein CASSPDRGEREKLFF. The chain has TRBV7-8 and TRBJ1-4, with 9 positions matching TRBD1. The junction had 9 bases not matched to a gene; V was cut back by 5 bases and J by 8 bases. The germline gives CDR1 SGHVS, CDR2 FQNEAQ. The CDR3 is 15 amino acids.

The sample holds one count of this clone. CDR3 amino acids: CASSSSGAGGFGTF. CDR3 coding DNA: TGTGCCAGCAGCTCTAGCGGGGCAGGGGGATTCGGCACCTTC. The chain recombines TRBV7-9 with TRBJ1-2, with 7 bases fitting TRBD1. V was clipped by 4 bases and J by 13 bases; unmatched bases: 15. This CDR3 is 14 amino acids long. CDR1 and CDR2 (germline): SEHNR, FQNEAQ (reference sequence).

V usage is TRBV29-1 and J usage is TRBJ1-2; TRBD1 is a possible D gene (5 bases). V shed 4 bases and J shed 7 bases, with 13 bases lying between them. The CDR3 runs to 12 residues. CDR1 is SQVTM, CDR2 ANQGSEA, per germline. This chain's CDR3 is CSVVQGIGGYTF. CDR3 sequence (DNA): TGCAGCGTTGTGCAGGGAATTGGTGGCTACACCTTC. Together with reference TRBV29-1 and TRBJ1-2, the CDR3 gives the full variable domain: SAVISQKPSRDICQRGTSLTIQCQVDSQVTMMFWYRQQPGQSLTLIATANQGSEATYESGFVIDKFPISRPNLTFSTLTVSNMSPEDSSIYLCSVVQGIGGYTFGSGTRLTVV.

The rearrangement joins TRBV11-3 to TRBJ1-1; D unresolved. The germline V and J ends were trimmed by 2 bases and 0 bases, with 4 bases remaining between them. CDR1 is SGHNT, CDR2 YENEEA, per germline. The CDR3 is 13 residues long. The DNA for the CDR3 is TGTGCCAGCAGCTTACAGGTGAACACTGAAGCTTTCTTT. Encoded protein: CASSLQVNTEAFF.

In this sample, this clone turned up once. The chain uses TRBV11-2 and TRBJ2-7; 7 bases map to TRBD1. The CDR3 covers 16 residues. The trim removed 0 bases at V and 6 bases at J, leaving 11 bases unmatched. Per the germline V gene, CDR1 is SGHAT and CDR2 is FQNNGV. The CDR3 sequence is CASSLDLSGGHGEQYF. CDR3 DNA: TGTGCCAGCAGCTTAGATCTGTCAGGGGGACACGGCGAGCAGTACTTC.

The rearrangement uses TRBV2 and TRBJ1-2; weak D call: TRBD1 (6 bases). CDR1 SNHLY and CDR2 FYNNEI come from the germline V gene. The V end lost 2 bases, the J end lost 6 bases, and 13 bases lay between the germline ends. This CDR3 comprises 14 residues. The CDR3 DNA sequence: TGTGCCAGCAGTGAATGGGGGGGGGCTGATGGCTACACCTTC. It is translated as CASSEWGGADGYTF. Variable domain in full (rest from reference TRBV2 and TRBJ1-2): EPEVTQTPSHQVTQMGQEVILRCVPISNHLYFYWYRQILGQKVEFLVSFYNNEISEKSEIFDDQFSVERPDGSNFTLKIRSTKLEDSAMYFCASSEWGGADGYTFGSGTRLTVV.

CDR3 amino acids: CASGGELNYGYTF. CDR3 sequence (DNA): TGTGCCAGCGGCGGAGAATTAAACTATGGCTACACCTTC. The chain couples TRBV6-5 to TRBJ1-2; no firm D call. This CDR3 is 13 amino acids long. Germline assignment: CDR1 MNHEY and CDR2 SVGAGI. Trimming pared 8 bases from V and 2 bases from J, leaving 12 bases between.

The rearrangement uses TRBV5-4 and TRBJ1-2, with D possibly TRBD1 on 5 matching bases. This CDR3 spans 13 amino acids. CDR1 is SGHNT, CDR2 YYREEE, per germline (reference sequence). Trimming removed 3 bases from V and 4 bases from J, with 10 bases in between. The CDR3 loop reads CASSYWGSYGYTF. DNA of the CDR3: TGTGCCAGCAGCTATTGGGGCAGCTATGGCTACACCTTC.

The chain employs TRBV18 and TRBJ1-2; D remains ambiguous. Germline CDR1 is KGHSH and CDR2 is LQKENI. Trimming took off 4 bases at V and 7 bases at J, with 13 bases between the two ends. CDR3 length: 13 amino acids. In DNA form, the CDR3 reads TGTGCCAGCTCACAAAGTGACAAGATTGGCTACACCTTC. Its translation is CASSQSDKIGYTF.

The chain joins TRBV7-2 to TRBJ2-7; the D gene is possibly TRBD2 (6 bases). Trimming removed 8 bases from V and 4 bases from J, with 15 bases in between. Per the germline V gene, CDR1 is SGHTA and CDR2 is FQGNSA. The CDR3 extends over 13 amino acids. CDR3 protein: CASGGGKLYEQYF. The CDR3 DNA sequence: TGTGCCAGCGGGGGAGGCAAGCTATACGAGCAGTACTTC.

The chain uses TRBV12-3 or TRBV12-4 and TRBJ2-7; tentative D call: TRBD2 (5 bases). The V and J ends lost 3 bases and 9 bases respectively, with 15 bases between them. This CDR3 is built from 13 residues. The CDR3 sequence is CASSFTPTGRQYF. The CDR3 DNA reads as TGTGCCAGCAGTTTCACCCCGACGGGGAGGCAGTACTTC.

The chain joins TRBV6-6 to TRBJ1-6; D not resolved. Germline-derived CDR1 and CDR2 are MNHNY and SVGAGI (reference sequence). Trimming removed 4 bases at V and 5 bases at J, with 9 bases between. CDR3 length: 14 amino acids. CDR3 DNA: TGTGCCAGCAGTTCAGAACAGAATAATTCACCCCTCCACTTT. Translated: CASSSEQNNSPLHF.

J is TRBJ1-4 and V is TRBV5-4; 9 positions match TRBD1. Trimming took 7 bases from V and 8 from J; bases not matched to a gene: 3. This CDR3 comprises 12 residues. Germline loops: CDR1 SGHNT, CDR2 YYREEE (reference sequence). The CDR3 DNA reads TGTGCCAGCGGGACAGGGCCCGAAAAACTGTTTTTT. As protein: CASGTGPEKLFF.

The chain recombines TRBV4-2 with TRBJ1-6; 9 bases fit TRBD1. V lost 1 base and J lost 10; bases outside the gene matches: 5. Germline CDR1 reads LGHNA; CDR2 reads YNFKEQ. CDR3 length equals 15 residues. In DNA form, the CDR3 reads TGTGCCAGCAGCCAAGGCCGGGACAGGGAATCACCCCTCCACTTT. Translated: CASSQGRDRESPLHF.

CDR3 sequence reads: CASSPNVGQPGAGYTF. In nucleotides, the CDR3 is TGCGCCAGCAGCCCAAACGTAGGACAGCCCGGGGCAGGCTACACCTTC. The rearrangement uses TRBV4-3 and TRBJ1-2, with D perhaps TRBD1 (6 bases). CDR3 length: 16 amino acids. Germline V lookup: CDR1 LGHNA, CDR2 YSLEER. Trimming took off 4 bases at V and 8 bases at J, with 23 bases between the two ends.

The chain links TRBV7-6 to TRBJ2-2; 11 bases match TRBD1. The CDR3 sequence is 15 residues long. J lost 8 bases, V lost 5 bases, and 7 bases had no gene match. CDR1 is SGHVS and CDR2 is FNYEAQ in the germline V gene. The CDR3: CASSRHGQGAGELFF. CDR3 coding DNA: TGTGCCAGCAGCCGCCATGGACAGGGGGCGGGGGAGCTGTTTTTT.

The chain carries TRBV5-1 and TRBJ1-4; 8 bases agree with TRBD1. The CDR3 sequence is 14 residues long. J gave up 7 bases and V 1 base, and 3 bases lay outside the gene matches. Germline V gene lookup returns CDR1 SGHRS and CDR2 YFSETQ. CDR3 protein: CASSLSGGREKLFF. The CDR3 DNA is TGCGCCAGCAGCTTGTCAGGGGGCCGTGAAAAACTGTTTTTT.

The V gene is TRBV19, the J gene TRBJ1-1; no firm D call. The CDR3 has 13 amino acids. CDR1 is LNHDA, CDR2 SQIVND, per germline (reference sequence). Trimming took 9 bases from V and 4 from J, leaving 15 bases between them. CDR3 amino acids: CASLMRSSTEAFF. Here the CDR3 DNA reads TGTGCCAGCCTCATGAGGTCGAGCACTGAAGCTTTCTTT. The full variable domain, completed using reference TRBV19 and TRBJ1-1, is DGGITQSPKYLFRKEGQNVTLSCEQNLNHDAMYWYRQDPGQGLRLIYYSQIVNDFQKGDIAEGYSVSREKKESFPLTVTSAQKNPTAFYLCASLMRSSTEAFFGQGTRLTVV.

This sequence joins TRBV9 and TRBJ1-2; 9 bases align to TRBD1. CDR1 SGDLS and CDR2 YYNGEE come from the germline V gene. J gave up 2 bases and V 3 bases, and 5 bases lay outside the gene matches. The CDR3 spans 15 residues. The CDR3 DNA reads as TGTGCCAGCAGCGCCTCAGACAGGGGGAACTATGGCTACACCTTC. This sequence encodes CASSASDRGNYGYTF.

The chain employs TRBV18 and TRBJ2-3; tentative D call: TRBD2 (5 bases). Trimming left V 2 bases short and J 5 bases short, with 14 bases between. The CDR3 has 15 amino acids. Germline V gives CDR1 KGHSH, CDR2 LQKENI. The CDR3 reads CASSPNARAGDTQYF. DNA for the CDR3: TGTGCCAGCTCACCAAACGCTCGCGCGGGAGATACGCAGTATTTT.